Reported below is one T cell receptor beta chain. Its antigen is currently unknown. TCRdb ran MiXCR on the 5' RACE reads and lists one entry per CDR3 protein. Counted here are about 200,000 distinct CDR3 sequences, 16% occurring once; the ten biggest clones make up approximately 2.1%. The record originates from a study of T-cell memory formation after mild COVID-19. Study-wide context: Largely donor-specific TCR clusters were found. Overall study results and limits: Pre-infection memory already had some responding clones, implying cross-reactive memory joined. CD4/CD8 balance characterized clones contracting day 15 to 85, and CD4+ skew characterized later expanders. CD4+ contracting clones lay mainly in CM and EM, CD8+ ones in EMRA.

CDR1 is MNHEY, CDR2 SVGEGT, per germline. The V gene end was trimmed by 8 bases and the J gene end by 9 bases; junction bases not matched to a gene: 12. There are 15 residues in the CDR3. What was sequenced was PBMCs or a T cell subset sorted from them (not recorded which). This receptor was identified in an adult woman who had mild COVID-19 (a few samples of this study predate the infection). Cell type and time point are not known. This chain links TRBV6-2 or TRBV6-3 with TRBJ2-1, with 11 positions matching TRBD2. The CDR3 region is CASQKALAGVGEQFF. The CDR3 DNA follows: TGTGCCAGCCAGAAAGCACTAGCGGGAGTCGGTGAGCAGTTCTTC.